Presented here are 5 T cell receptor beta chains from one specimen sequenced in a study of Ad26.COV2.S vaccination and SARS-CoV-2 variants. The repertoire was sequenced with immunoSEQ multiplex PCR; TCRdb's copy has only in-frame clones and lacks some. The sample lists hundreds of thousands of clones; roughly nine tenths were seen once. Treatment: approximately 18 received Ad26.COV2.S at low or high dose, single or two shots; a few received placebo; per-sample allocation not given. Samples analyzed were those drawn on day 63 after the first vaccine or placebo injection. The specimen comprised peripheral blood, sampled in a trial of Ad26.COV2.S vaccine versus placebo. The receptors were gathered from a person between 18 and 65 years old who received the Ad26.COV2.S COVID-19 vaccine or a placebo.

This chain's CDR3 is CASSLFSGTDSSYEQYF. The CDR3 DNA sequence: TGTGCCAGCAGCCTCTTCAGCGGGACAGATTCCTCCTACGAGCAGTACTTC. The chain joins TRBV6-2 or TRBV6-3 to TRBJ2-7; D possibly uses TRBD1 or TRBD2 (7 bases each). The CDR3 has 17 amino acids. The germline V gene has CDR1 MNHEY and CDR2 SVGEGT. V lost 6 bases and J lost 0, with 21 bases in between.

This clone has more than one count but fewer than ten. The chain recombines TRBV13 with TRBJ2-7; D perhaps matches TRBD2 (6 bases). Germline V gene sequence: CDR1 PRHDT, CDR2 FYEKMQ (reference sequence). Between the trimmed V and J ends, which lost 3 bases and 3 bases, there was a span of 15 bases. The CDR3 runs 15 residues. In DNA form, the CDR3 reads TGTGCCAGCAGCTTTAGGGGAGCGGGCCACTACGAGCAGTACGTC. Amino acid sequence: CASSFRGAGHYEQYV.

The rearrangement uses TRBV29-1 and TRBJ1-2; the D gene is possibly TRBD1 (5 bases). This CDR3 has 11 residues. In germline, CDR1 is SQVTM, CDR2 ANQGSEA. Trimming cost V 4 bases and J 2 bases, with 5 bases left between them. CDR3 in amino acids: CSVGGNYGYTF. The CDR3 DNA sequence: TGCAGCGTTGGGGGGAACTATGGCTACACCTTC. Variable domain in full (rest from reference TRBV29-1 and TRBJ1-2): SAVISQKPSRDICQRGTSLTIQCQVDSQVTMMFWYRQQPGQSLTLIATANQGSEATYESGFVIDKFPISRPNLTFSTLTVSNMSPEDSSIYLCSVGGNYGYTFGSGTRLTVV.

The V and J genes are TRBV27 and TRBJ2-1, with TRBD2 matching over 8 bases. The CDR3 sequence is 17 residues long. The germline V gene has CDR1 MNHEY and CDR2 SMNVEV (reference sequence). J lost 0 bases, V lost 6 bases, and 10 bases had no gene match. CDR3 amino acids: CASSSQRTSSSYNEQFF. In nucleotides, the CDR3 is TGTGCCAGCAGCTCGCAGAGGACTAGCTCCTCCTACAATGAGCAGTTCTTC.

The chain has TRBV5-1 and TRBJ2-3, with D maybe TRBD2 (7 bases). Trimming cost V 7 bases and J 2 bases, with 14 bases left between them. The germline gives CDR1 SGHRS, CDR2 YFSETQ. The CDR3 is 14 amino acids. CDR3 DNA sequence: TGCGCCAGCCGGGGGGCCCAATCCACAGATACGCAGTATTTT. Translated, it gives CASRGAQSTDTQYF. The variable domain in full, completed from reference TRBV5-1 and TRBJ2-3, reads KAGVTQTPRYLIKTRGQQVTLSCSPISGHRSVSWYQQTPGQGLQFLFEYFSETQRNKGNFPGRFSGRQFSNSRSEMNVSTLELGDSALYLCASRGAQSTDTQYFGPGTRLTVL.